This T cell receptor (beta chain) appears in the sequencing data of a study of blood T cell repertoires in COVID-19. Study context: Samples representing acute and convalescent COVID-19 were sourced from the United States, Italy and Spain. T cells, B-cell-depleted T cells, or PBMCs provided the cDNA or gDNA that served as material.

V was pared by 4 bases and J by 4 bases, with 6 bases of the junction left unmatched. This CDR3 has 14 amino acids. Per the germline V gene, CDR1 is SGDLS and CDR2 is YYNGEE. Methods used by the authors: Amplifying reference gene primers gave estimates of nucleated cell counts. TCRdb's table, derived via immunoSEQ multiplex PCR, lists solely in-frame clones and lacks some. D and trimming come from the DNA, and the V and J calls and clone size come from that table. The profile shows 140,000 or so clones, roughly 80% of them singletons. This clone was recorded only once. This clonotype was sampled from a man aged 45-60 years with acute or convalescent COVID-19. The sample was peripheral blood. This chain connects TRBV9 to TRBJ2-3; 7 nucleotides align to TRBD2. CDR3 bases: TGTGCCAGCAGCTTAGGACTAGTACCAGATACGCAGTATTTT. Translation: CASSLGLVPDTQYF.